These 31 T cell receptor beta chains originate from one sample sequenced in a study of cytomegalovirus exposure and HLA in healthy donors. Sequenced by immunoSEQ multiplex PCR; TCRdb stores in-frame clones only, minus some. This table holds 100,000 to 150,000 clones, about 88% found once. Material: PBMCs. All receptors come from a woman younger than 35 in good health and CMV-seronegative.

The V and J genes are TRBV7-9 and TRBJ2-5; D might be TRBD2 (6 bases). Germline lookup yields CDR1 SEHNR and CDR2 FQNEAQ (reference sequence). The CDR3 runs to 11 residues. Trimming took 3 bases from V and 7 from J, leaving 6 bases between them. The CDR3 protein is CASSLGGTQYF. The DNA of the CDR3 is TGTGCCAGCAGCTTGGGGGGGACCCAGTACTTC. The complete variable domain, with remaining parts taken from reference TRBV7-9 and TRBJ2-5, reads DTGVSQNPRHKITKRGQNVTFRCDPISEHNRLYWYRQTLGQGPEFLTYFQNEAQLEKSRLLSDRFSAERPKGSFSTLEIQRTEQGDSAMYLCASSLGGTQYFGPGTRLLVL.

J is TRBJ1-1 and V is TRBV6-1; the match to TRBD1 covers 7 bases. The germline gives CDR1 MNHNS, CDR2 SASEGT. With 6 bases clipped from V and 0 bases from J, the junction kept 4 bases outside the gene matches. The CDR3 length is 14 residues. DNA of the CDR3: TGTGCCAGCAGCGAGACAGGGATGAACACTGAAGCTTTCTTT. Protein: CASSETGMNTEAFF.

The gene calls are TRBV5-1 and TRBJ2-1; 8 bases line up with TRBD2. The trim removed 3 bases at V and 6 bases at J, leaving 11 bases unmatched. The germline CDR1 and CDR2 sequences are SGHRS and YFSETQ. The CDR3 is 16 amino acids. CDR3 residues: CASSYRLASGLNEQFF. The CDR3 bases are TGCGCCAGCAGCTATCGACTGGCTAGCGGGCTCAATGAGCAGTTCTTC.

The chain employs TRBV6-5 and TRBJ2-1, with D hard to call. Deletions cut 2 bases from V and 2 bases from J, with 4 bases between. The CDR3 extends over 13 amino acids. In germline, CDR1 is MNHEY, CDR2 SVGAGI. CDR3 DNA: TGTGCCAGCAGTTACGGGCCCTACAATGAGCAGTTCTTC. It specifies CASSYGPYNEQFF.

The chain has TRBV18 and TRBJ1-5; 10 bases line up with TRBD1. The CDR3 spans 15 residues. In germline, CDR1 is KGHSH, CDR2 LQKENI. J was trimmed by 3 bases and V by 3 bases; bases with no gene match: 2. The CDR3 region has the DNA TGTGCCAGCTCACCCCGACAGGGGGCCAATCAGCCCCAGCATTTT. It translates to CASSPRQGANQPQHF.

This chain connects TRBV10-2 to TRBJ2-1, with TRBD2 matching 9 bases. V lost 8 bases to trimming and J lost 5 bases; unmatched junction nucleotides: 7. The CDR3 is 14 amino acids. Looked up from germline, CDR1 is WSHSY and CDR2 is SAAADI. The CDR3 is CASEPSGADNEQFF. CDR3 sequence (DNA): TGCGCCAGCGAGCCTAGCGGGGCAGACAATGAGCAGTTCTTC.

This chain links TRBV7-9 with TRBJ1-1; maybe TRBD1 (5 bases). V was clipped by 5 bases and J by 1 base, with 17 bases between them. The CDR3 totals 16 residues. The V gene's germline CDR1 is SEHNR and CDR2 FQNEAQ (reference sequence). In DNA, the CDR3 is TGTGCCAGCAGCATCTGGCGGGGGAGTGAGAACACTGAAGCTTTCTTT. It specifies CASSIWRGSENTEAFF.

This sequence joins TRBV4-1 and TRBJ1-1; D unresolved. The germline V gene has CDR1 MGHRA and CDR2 YSYEKL. V was cut by 4 bases and J by 0 bases, with 9 bases left in between. This CDR3 region has 14 residues. Here the CDR3 DNA reads TGCGCCAGCAGCCTGACACCTTTGAACACTGAAGCTTTCTTT. It is translated as CASSLTPLNTEAFF.

The genes are TRBV6-6 and TRBJ1-6; D may be TRBD1 (5 bases). The ends were cut back, 2 bases at V and 7 bases at J, with 12 bases in the middle. Germline loops: CDR1 MNHNY, CDR2 SVGAGI (reference sequence). The CDR3 contains 15 residues. CDR3 amino acids: CASSYGVQVNSPLHF. CDR3 bases: TGTGCCAGCAGTTACGGCGTACAGGTGAATTCACCCCTCCACTTT.

This clone was recorded only once. The rearrangement links TRBV20-1 to TRBJ2-1; D gene ambiguous. V lost 5 bases and J 4 bases, leaving 3 bases between the germline ends. CDR3 length equals 10 residues. In germline, CDR1 is DFQATT, CDR2 SNEGSKA (reference sequence). CDR3 nucleotide sequence: TGCAGTGCTCTATACAATGAGCAGTTCTTC. It yields the protein CSALYNEQFF.

This clone has just a few counts. This rearrangement joins TRBV7-9 to TRBJ1-1; D unclear. The CDR3 is 16 amino acids. Germline CDR1 reads SEHNR; CDR2 reads FQNEAQ (reference sequence). Trimming shortened V by 5 bases and J by 1 base, and 17 bases separated the two germline ends. The CDR3 DNA follows: TGTGCCAGCAGCACGGTCCATATGGTCGAGAACACTGAAGCTTTCTTT. It translates to CASSTVHMVENTEAFF.

The chain combines TRBV11-1 with TRBJ2-7; maybe TRBD1 (6 bases). The CDR3 has 14 residues. V shed 5 bases and J shed 2 bases, with 13 bases lying between them. Germline assignment: CDR1 SGHAT and CDR2 FQDESV (reference sequence). CDR3 protein: CASSTNRETYEQYF. DNA for the CDR3: TGTGCCAGCAGCACAAACAGGGAAACCTACGAGCAGTACTTC.

The CDR3 region is CASSVGGTGNTIYF. In DNA, the CDR3 is TGTGCCAGCAGCGTAGGAGGGACTGGAAACACCATATATTTT. The V and J genes are TRBV9 and TRBJ1-3; no firm D call. Germline values: CDR1 SGDLS, CDR2 YYNGEE. The CDR3 is 14 amino acids. V was clipped by 0 bases and J by 2 bases, with 6 bases between them.

The gene calls are TRBV27 and TRBJ2-1; weak D call: TRBD1 (6 bases). Deletions cut 6 bases from V and 8 bases from J, with 23 bases between. From germline, CDR1 is MNHEY and CDR2 SMNVEV (reference sequence). The CDR3 totals 16 residues. The CDR3 is CASRGKGVFNRDEQFF. The CDR3 region has the DNA TGTGCCAGCAGAGGAAAAGGGGTTTTCAACAGGGATGAGCAGTTCTTC.

The gene calls are TRBV19 and TRBJ2-2; 8 positions agree with TRBD2. This CDR3 contains 17 residues. V was clipped by 3 bases and J by 7 bases; unmatched bases: 13. Germline CDR1 is LNHDA and CDR2 is SQIVND (reference sequence). CDR3 bases: TGTGCCAGTAGTATTCGAGCGGGGGTTGGGTTTTTCGGGGAGCTGTTTTTT. Translated, it gives CASSIRAGVGFFGELFF.

The sample holds one count of this clone. The chain links TRBV6-1 to TRBJ1-6, with 9 positions matching TRBD1. CDR1 MNHNS and CDR2 SASEGT come from the germline V gene. The CDR3 covers 14 residues. Germline trimming cut 4 bases from V and 11 bases from J; bases unmatched to any gene: 6. The CDR3 loop is CASSGGQGSPPLHF. Here the CDR3 DNA reads TGTGCCAGCAGTGGAGGACAGGGGTCCCCACCCCTCCACTTT.

This clone has just one count. This chain joins TRBV7-6 and TRBJ2-7; D unresolved. This CDR3 region has 15 residues. Trimming pared 0 bases from V and 0 bases from J, leaving 9 bases between. Germline lookup yields CDR1 SGHVS and CDR2 FNYEAQ. This chain's CDR3 is CASSLAQFSSYEQYF. The CDR3 DNA sequence: TGTGCCAGCAGCTTAGCACAGTTCAGCTCCTACGAGCAGTACTTC.

This chain's CDR3 is CASSGWEPTDYGYTF. The CDR3 region has the DNA TGTGCCAGCAGTGGGTGGGAGCCGACTGACTATGGCTACACCTTC. V is TRBV6-1 and J is TRBJ1-2; D gene ambiguous. Trimming shortened V by 4 bases and J by 3 bases, and 15 bases separated the two germline ends. CDR1 is MNHNS, CDR2 SASEGT, per germline. The CDR3 extends over 15 amino acids.

The V call is TRBV2, the J call TRBJ1-1; D is perhaps TRBD1 (5 bases). In germline, CDR1 is SNHLY, CDR2 FYNNEI. The CDR3 loop spans 12 amino acids. V was cut by 7 bases and J by 6 bases, with 12 bases left in between. The CDR3 sequence: CASTLRDSEAFF. In nucleotides, the CDR3 is TGTGCCAGCACCCTCCGGGACTCTGAAGCTTTCTTT. The whole variable domain, filled in from reference TRBV2 and TRBJ1-1, reads EPEVTQTPSHQVTQMGQEVILRCVPISNHLYFYWYRQILGQKVEFLVSFYNNEISEKSEIFDDQFSVERPDGSNFTLKIRSTKLEDSAMYFCASTLRDSEAFFGQGTRLTVV.

This chain joins TRBV5-1 and TRBJ2-1; D is perhaps TRBD1 (6 bases). V lost 3 bases and J 2 bases, leaving 12 bases between the germline ends. The germline V gene has CDR1 SGHRS and CDR2 YFSETQ. The CDR3 extends over 15 amino acids. The CDR3 nucleotides are TGCGCCAGCAGCTCATACAGGGCCGCCTACAATGAGCAGTTCTTC. Translated, it gives CASSSYRAAYNEQFF.

CDR3 nucleotide sequence: TGTGCCAGCAGCTTAAATGGAGTGAACACTGAAGCTTTCTTT. This gives the protein CASSLNGVNTEAFF. V and J are TRBV7-3 and TRBJ1-1; D is ambiguous. Deletions cut 1 base from V and 0 bases from J, with 6 bases between. The germline gives CDR1 SGHTA, CDR2 FQGTGA. This CDR3 is 14 amino acids long.

This rearrangement joins TRBV11-3 to TRBJ2-1; tentatively, D is TRBD2 (5 bases). Trimming removed 4 bases at V and 4 bases at J, with 20 bases between. From germline, CDR1 is SGHNT and CDR2 YENEEA. This CDR3 contains 17 residues. The CDR3 loop reads CASSSGGETSEYNEQFF. For the CDR3, the DNA is TGTGCCAGCAGCTCGGGTGGGGAGACGTCAGAGTACAATGAGCAGTTCTTC.

This clone has just a few counts. This chain uses TRBV25-1 with TRBJ1-6, with 7 bases matching TRBD1. The CDR3 is 14 residues long. Germline CDR1 reads MGHDK; CDR2 reads SYGVNS. Trimming took 4 bases from V and 10 from J; bases not matched to a gene: 7. Here the CDR3 reads CASSGQGQLSPLHF. CDR3 DNA: TGTGCCAGCAGTGGTCAGGGACAGCTCTCACCCCTCCACTTT.

V and J are TRBV7-6 and TRBJ2-3, with 9 bases that match TRBD1. With 0 bases clipped from V and 13 bases from J, the junction kept 5 bases outside the gene matches. This CDR3 has 13 amino acids. The germline CDR1 and CDR2 sequences are SGHVS and FNYEAQ. The CDR3, as DNA: TGTGCCAGCAGCTTAGCTGCGGGACAGGGAAAGTATTTT. This encodes CASSLAAGQGKYF.

V gene TRBV13 combines with J gene TRBJ2-3, with 11 positions matching TRBD2. With 5 bases clipped from V and 6 bases from J, the junction kept 10 bases outside the gene matches. Germline assignment: CDR1 PRHDT and CDR2 FYEKMQ (reference sequence). The CDR3 contains 16 residues. CDR3 nucleotides: TGTGCCAGCAGCCTCTTAGCGGGGGGGACTCGGGATACGCAGTATTTT. Translating gives CASSLLAGGTRDTQYF.

The chain employs TRBV13 and TRBJ2-5; no clear D gene. Germline values: CDR1 PRHDT, CDR2 FYEKMQ (reference sequence). The CDR3 runs 15 residues. Deletions cut 2 bases from V and 5 bases from J, with 15 bases between. The CDR3 loop is CASSLLLRGRETQYF. The CDR3 DNA follows: TGTGCCAGCAGCTTACTTTTAAGAGGTCGGGAGACCCAGTACTTC.

This sequence joins TRBV29-1 and TRBJ1-5; weak D call: TRBD1 (5 bases). This CDR3 region has 13 residues. V lost 2 bases to trimming and J lost 6 bases, with 11 bases between them. Per germline, CDR1 SQVTM and CDR2 ANQGSEA. The CDR3 coding sequence is TGCAGCGTTGAATCGGGGGGTGGTCAGCCCCAGCATTTT. This encodes CSVESGGGQPQHF.

This sequence joins TRBV5-6 and TRBJ1-2; 7 bases line up with TRBD1. CDR3 length equals 11 residues. Germline V lookup: CDR1 SGHDT, CDR2 YYEEEE. J lost 6 bases, V lost 7 bases, and 3 bases had no gene match. CDR3 region: CASLDRDGYTF. DNA for the CDR3: TGTGCCAGCCTAGACAGGGATGGCTACACCTTC.

This clone was counted many times. This chain joins TRBV7-3 and TRBJ1-1; possibly TRBD1 for D (5 bases). V lost 3 bases and J lost 7, with 12 bases in between. There are 13 residues in the CDR3. Germline assignment: CDR1 SGHTA and CDR2 FQGTGA. The CDR3 bases are TGTGCCAGCAGCTTCAACGGGGGTGGTGAAGCTTTCTTT. This gives the protein CASSFNGGGEAFF.

The DNA for the CDR3 is TGTGCCAGCAGTGAATCTTTGGATACGCAGTATTTT. As protein: CASSESLDTQYF. This rearrangement joins TRBV25-1 to TRBJ2-3, with unresolved D. From germline, CDR1 is MGHDK and CDR2 SYGVNS. This CDR3 has 12 amino acids. Trimming removed 1 base at V and 6 bases at J, with 5 bases between.

V and J are TRBV5-1 and TRBJ2-5; D is possibly TRBD1 (5 bases). Trimming pared 0 bases from V and 3 bases from J, leaving 12 bases between. Per germline, CDR1 SGHRS and CDR2 YFSETQ. CDR3 length: 15 amino acids. The CDR3 region has the DNA TGCGCCAGCAGCTTGGTCGCGACAGCCGAAGAGACCCAGTACTTC. Protein sequence: CASSLVATAEETQYF.